This T cell receptor (beta chain) stems from a study of technical replicates of blood from several donors. CDR1 is GTSNPN and CDR2 is SVGIG in the germline V gene (reference sequence). This CDR3 spans 14 amino acids. The germline V and J ends were trimmed by 4 bases and 3 bases, with 13 bases remaining between them. Libraries were prepared by immunoSEQ multiplex PCR; TCRdb keeps only in-frame clonotypes and omits some of them. The table includes roughly 50,000 clones, just under 95% detected once. The sequence derives from a human donor in good health. Some clones in this sample may be carry-over from other donors' samples. This sequence joins TRBV30 and TRBJ1-3, with D unclear. The sample taken for sequencing was PBMCs. Here the CDR3 DNA reads TGTGCCTGGAATGGGCAGAATCTTGGAAACACCATATATTTT. Amino acids: CAWNGQNLGNTIYF.